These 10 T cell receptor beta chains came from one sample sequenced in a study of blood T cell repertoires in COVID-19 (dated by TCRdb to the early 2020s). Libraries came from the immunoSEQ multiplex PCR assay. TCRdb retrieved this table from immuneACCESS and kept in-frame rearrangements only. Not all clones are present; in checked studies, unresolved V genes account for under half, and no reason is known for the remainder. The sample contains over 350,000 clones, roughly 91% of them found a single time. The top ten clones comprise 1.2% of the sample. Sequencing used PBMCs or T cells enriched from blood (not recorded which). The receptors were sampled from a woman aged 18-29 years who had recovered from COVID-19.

This CDR3 reads CASKARGDYGYTF. The CDR3, as DNA: TGTGCCAGTAAGGCCAGGGGAGACTATGGCTACACCTTC. The chain couples TRBV19 to TRBJ1-2; D possibly corresponds to TRBD1 (6 bases). From germline, CDR1 is LNHDA and CDR2 SQIVND (reference sequence). This CDR3 has 13 residues. With 7 bases removed from V and 3 bases from J, the gap between germline ends came to 12 bases.

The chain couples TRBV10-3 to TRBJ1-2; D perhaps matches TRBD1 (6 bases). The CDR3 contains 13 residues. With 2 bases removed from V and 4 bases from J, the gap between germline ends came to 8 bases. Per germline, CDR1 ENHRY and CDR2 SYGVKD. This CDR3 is CAISENRAYGYTF. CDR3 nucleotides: TGTGCCATCAGTGAGAACAGGGCCTATGGCTACACCTTC.

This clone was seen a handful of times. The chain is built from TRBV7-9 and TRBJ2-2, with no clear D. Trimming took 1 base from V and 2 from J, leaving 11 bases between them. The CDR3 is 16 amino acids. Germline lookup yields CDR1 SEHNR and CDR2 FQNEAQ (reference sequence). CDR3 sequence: CASSLVPGPNTGELFF. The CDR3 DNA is TGTGCCAGCAGCTTAGTGCCCGGTCCCAACACCGGGGAGCTGTTTTTT.

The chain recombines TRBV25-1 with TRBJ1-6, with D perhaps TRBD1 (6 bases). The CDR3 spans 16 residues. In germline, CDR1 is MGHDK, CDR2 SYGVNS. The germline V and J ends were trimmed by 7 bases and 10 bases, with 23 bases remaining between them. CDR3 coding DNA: TGTGCCAGCACTGAGACTACAGGGAAACTCGCCTCACCCCTCCACTTT. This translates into CASTETTGKLASPLHF.

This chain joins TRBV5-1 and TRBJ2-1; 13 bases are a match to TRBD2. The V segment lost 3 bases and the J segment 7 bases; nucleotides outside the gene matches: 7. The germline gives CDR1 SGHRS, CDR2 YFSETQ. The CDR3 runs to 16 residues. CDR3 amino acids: CASSSQTSGGSNEQFF. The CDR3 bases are TGCGCCAGCAGCTCGCAGACTAGCGGGGGGAGTAATGAGCAGTTCTTC.

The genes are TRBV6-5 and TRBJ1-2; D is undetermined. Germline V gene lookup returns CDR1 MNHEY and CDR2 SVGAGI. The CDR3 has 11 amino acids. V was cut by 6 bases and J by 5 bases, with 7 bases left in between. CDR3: CASSPGYGYTF. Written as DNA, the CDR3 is TGTGCCAGCAGCCCGGGGTATGGCTACACCTTC.

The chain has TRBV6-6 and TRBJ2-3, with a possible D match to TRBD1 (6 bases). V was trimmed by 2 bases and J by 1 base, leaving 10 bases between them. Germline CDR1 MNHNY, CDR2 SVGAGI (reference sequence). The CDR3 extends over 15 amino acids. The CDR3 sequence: CASSYGGVGTDTQYF. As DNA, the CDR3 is TGTGCCAGCAGTTACGGGGGCGTCGGCACAGATACGCAGTATTTT.

CDR3 bases: TGTGCCAGCAGTTACTCGCCAAGGGGGACTGAAGCTTTCTTT. It translates to CASSYSPRGTEAFF. V usage is TRBV6-6 and J usage is TRBJ1-1, with D tentatively TRBD1 (6 bases). This CDR3 comprises 14 residues. Germline V gene sequence: CDR1 MNHNY, CDR2 SVGAGI (reference sequence). Trimming took 0 bases from V and 5 from J, leaving 10 bases between them.

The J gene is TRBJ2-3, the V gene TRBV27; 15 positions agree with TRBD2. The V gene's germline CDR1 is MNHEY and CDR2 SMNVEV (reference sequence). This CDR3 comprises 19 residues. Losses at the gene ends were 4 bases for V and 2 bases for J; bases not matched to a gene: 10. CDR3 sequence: CASSSPFGLAGGHTDTQYF. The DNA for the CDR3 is TGTGCCAGCAGTTCCCCCTTCGGACTAGCGGGGGGGCACACAGATACGCAGTATTTT.

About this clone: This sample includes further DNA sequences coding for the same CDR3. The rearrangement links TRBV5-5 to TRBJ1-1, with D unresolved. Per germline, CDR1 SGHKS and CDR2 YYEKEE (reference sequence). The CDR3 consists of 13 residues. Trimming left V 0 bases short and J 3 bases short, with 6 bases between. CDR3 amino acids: CASSLVGDTEAFF. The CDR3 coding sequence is TGTGCCAGCAGCTTGGTCGGGGACACTGAAGCTTTCTTT.